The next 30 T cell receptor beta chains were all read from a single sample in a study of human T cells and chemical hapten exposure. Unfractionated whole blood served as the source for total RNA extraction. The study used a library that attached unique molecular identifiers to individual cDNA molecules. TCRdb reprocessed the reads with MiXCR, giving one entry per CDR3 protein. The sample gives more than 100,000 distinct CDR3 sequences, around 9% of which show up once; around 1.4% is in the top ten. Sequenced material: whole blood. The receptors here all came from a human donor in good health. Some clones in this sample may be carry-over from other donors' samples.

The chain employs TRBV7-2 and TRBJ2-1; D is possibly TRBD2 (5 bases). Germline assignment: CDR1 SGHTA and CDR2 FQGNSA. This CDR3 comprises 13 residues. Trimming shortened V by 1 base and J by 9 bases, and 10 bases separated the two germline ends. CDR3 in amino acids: CASSLVAAGEQFF. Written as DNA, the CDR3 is TGTGCCAGCAGCTTAGTGGCTGCGGGTGAGCAGTTCTTC.

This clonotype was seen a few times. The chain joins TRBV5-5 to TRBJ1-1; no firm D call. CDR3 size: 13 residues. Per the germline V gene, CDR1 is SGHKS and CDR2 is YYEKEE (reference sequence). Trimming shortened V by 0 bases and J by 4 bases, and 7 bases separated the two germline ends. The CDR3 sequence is CASSLGSLTEAFF. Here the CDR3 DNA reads TGTGCCAGCAGCTTGGGGAGCCTCACTGAAGCTTTCTTT.

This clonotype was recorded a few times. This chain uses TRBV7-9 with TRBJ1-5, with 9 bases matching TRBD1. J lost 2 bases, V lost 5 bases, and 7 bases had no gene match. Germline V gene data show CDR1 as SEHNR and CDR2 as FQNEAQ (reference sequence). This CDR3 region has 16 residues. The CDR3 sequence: CASSKGDRERNQPQHF. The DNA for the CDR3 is TGTGCCAGCAGCAAAGGGGACAGGGAACGCAATCAGCCCCAGCATTTT.

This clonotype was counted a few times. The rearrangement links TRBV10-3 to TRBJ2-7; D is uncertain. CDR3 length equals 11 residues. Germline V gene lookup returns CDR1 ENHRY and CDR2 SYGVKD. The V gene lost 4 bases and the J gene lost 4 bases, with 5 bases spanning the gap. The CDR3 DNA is TGTGCCATCAGTGCCGGTTACGAGCAGTACTTC. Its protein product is CAISAGYEQYF.

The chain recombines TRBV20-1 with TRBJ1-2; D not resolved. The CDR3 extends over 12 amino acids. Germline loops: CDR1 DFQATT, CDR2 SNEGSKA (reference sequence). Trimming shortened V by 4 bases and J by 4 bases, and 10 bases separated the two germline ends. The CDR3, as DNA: TGCAGTGCTAAGGACGGGTTCTATGGCTACACCTTC. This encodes CSAKDGFYGYTF.

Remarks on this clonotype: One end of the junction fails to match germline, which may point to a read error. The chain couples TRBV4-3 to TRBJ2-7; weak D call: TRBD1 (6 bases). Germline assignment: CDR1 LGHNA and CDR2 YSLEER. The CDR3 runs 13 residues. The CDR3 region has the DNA TGCGCCAGCAGCCAAGACGACGGACAGTCCCTATTCTTC. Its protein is CASSQDDGQSLFF.

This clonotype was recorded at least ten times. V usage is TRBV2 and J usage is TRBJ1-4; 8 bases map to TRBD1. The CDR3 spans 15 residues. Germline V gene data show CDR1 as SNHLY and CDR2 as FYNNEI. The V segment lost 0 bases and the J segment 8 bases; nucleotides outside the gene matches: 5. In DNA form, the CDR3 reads TGTGCCAGCAGTGAAGCCCAGGGGGCGGGCGAAAAACTGTTTTTT. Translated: CASSEAQGAGEKLFF.

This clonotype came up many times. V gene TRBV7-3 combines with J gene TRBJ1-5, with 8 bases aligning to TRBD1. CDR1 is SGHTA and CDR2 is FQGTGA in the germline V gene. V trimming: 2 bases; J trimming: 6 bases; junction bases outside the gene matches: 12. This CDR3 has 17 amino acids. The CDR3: CASSLGPGQGAGQPQHF. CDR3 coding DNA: TGTGCCAGCAGCTTAGGGCCGGGCCAGGGGGCAGGTCAGCCCCAGCATTTT. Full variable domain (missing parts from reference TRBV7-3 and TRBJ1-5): GAGVSQTPSNKVTEKGKYVELRCDPISGHTALYWYRQSLGQGPEFLIYFQGTGAADDSGLPNDRFFAVRPEGSVSTLKIQRTERGDSAVYLCASSLGPGQGAGQPQHFGDGTRLSIL.

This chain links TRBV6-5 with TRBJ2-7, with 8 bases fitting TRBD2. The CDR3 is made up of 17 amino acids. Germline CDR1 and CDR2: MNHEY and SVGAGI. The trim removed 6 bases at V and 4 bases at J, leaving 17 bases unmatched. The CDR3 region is CASSSPIFAGGGYEQYF. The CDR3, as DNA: TGTGCCAGCAGCAGCCCAATATTTGCGGGAGGAGGGTACGAGCAGTACTTC.

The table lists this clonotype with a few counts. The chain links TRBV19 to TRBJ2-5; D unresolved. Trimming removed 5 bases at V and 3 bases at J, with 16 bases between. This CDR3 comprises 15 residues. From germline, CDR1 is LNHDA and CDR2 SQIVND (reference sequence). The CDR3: CASSPMGQREETQYF. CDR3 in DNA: TGTGCCAGTAGTCCTATGGGCCAACGGGAAGAGACCCAGTACTTC.

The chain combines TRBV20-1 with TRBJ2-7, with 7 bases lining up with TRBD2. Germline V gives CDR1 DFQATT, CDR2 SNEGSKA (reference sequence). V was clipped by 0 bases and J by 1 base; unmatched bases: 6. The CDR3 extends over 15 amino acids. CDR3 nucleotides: TGCAGTGCTAGAGATGGGGCTAGCGGTTCCTACGAGCAGTACTTC. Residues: CSARDGASGSYEQYF.

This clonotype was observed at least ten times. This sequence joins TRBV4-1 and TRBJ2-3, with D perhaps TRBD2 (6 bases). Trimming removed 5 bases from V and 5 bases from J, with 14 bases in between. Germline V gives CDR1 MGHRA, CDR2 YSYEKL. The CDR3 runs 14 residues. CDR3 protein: CASSNLLARDTQYF. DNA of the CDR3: TGCGCCAGCAGCAACCTCCTAGCGAGAGATACGCAGTATTTT.

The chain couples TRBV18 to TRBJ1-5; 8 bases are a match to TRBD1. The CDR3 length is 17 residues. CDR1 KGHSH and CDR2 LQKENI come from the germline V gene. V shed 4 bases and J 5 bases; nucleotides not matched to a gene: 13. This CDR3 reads CASSLTTPGQAYQPQHF. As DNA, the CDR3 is TGTGCCAGCTCACTCACAACGCCGGGACAGGCCTATCAGCCCCAGCATTTT.

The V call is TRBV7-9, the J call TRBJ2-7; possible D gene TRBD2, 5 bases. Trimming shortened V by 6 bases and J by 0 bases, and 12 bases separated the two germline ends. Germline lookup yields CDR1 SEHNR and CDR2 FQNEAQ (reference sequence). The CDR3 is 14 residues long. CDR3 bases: TGTGCCAGCAGAAATGGACTTAGCTCCTACGAGCAGTACTTC. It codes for CASRNGLSSYEQYF.

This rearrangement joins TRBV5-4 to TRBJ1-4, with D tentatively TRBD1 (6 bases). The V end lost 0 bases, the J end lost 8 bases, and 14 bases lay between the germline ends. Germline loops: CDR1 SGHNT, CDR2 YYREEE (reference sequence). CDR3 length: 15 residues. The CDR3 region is CASSLDEGGREKLFF. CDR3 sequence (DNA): TGTGCCAGCAGCTTGGATGAAGGGGGTCGAGAAAAACTGTTTTTT.

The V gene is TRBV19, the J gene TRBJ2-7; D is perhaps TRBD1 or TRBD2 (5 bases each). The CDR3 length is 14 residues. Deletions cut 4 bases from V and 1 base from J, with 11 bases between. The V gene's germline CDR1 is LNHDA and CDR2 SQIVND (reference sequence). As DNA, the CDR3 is TGTGCCAGTAGTACCGGGACGACGTCCTACGAGCAGTACTTC. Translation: CASSTGTTSYEQYF.

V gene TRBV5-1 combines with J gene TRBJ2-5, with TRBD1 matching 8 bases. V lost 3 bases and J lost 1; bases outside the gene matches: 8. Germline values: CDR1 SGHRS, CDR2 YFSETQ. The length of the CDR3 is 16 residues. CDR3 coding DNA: TGCGCCAGCAGCTCACCGGGACAGGCGTCCCAAGAGACCCAGTACTTC. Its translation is CASSSPGQASQETQYF.

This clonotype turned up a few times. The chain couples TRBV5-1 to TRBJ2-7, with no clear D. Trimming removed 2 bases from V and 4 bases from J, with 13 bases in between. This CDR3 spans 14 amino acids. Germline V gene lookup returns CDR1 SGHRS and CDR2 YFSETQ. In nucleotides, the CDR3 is TGCGCCAGCAGCTTCGAAGACTTTCTGTACGAGCAGTACTTC. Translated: CASSFEDFLYEQYF.

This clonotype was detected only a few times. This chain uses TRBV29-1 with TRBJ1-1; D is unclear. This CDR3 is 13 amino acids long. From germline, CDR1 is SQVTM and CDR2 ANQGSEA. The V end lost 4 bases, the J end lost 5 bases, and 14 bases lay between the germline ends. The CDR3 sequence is CSVGPGLRTEAFF. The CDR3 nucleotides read TGCAGCGTTGGGCCGGGATTGAGAACTGAAGCTTTCTTT.

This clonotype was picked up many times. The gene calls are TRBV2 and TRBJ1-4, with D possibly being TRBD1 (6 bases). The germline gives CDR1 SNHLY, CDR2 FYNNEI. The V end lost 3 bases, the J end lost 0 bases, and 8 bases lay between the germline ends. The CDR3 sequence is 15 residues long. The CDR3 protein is CASSDEGATNEKLFF. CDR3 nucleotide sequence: TGTGCCAGCAGTGACGAGGGGGCAACTAATGAAAAACTGTTTTTT.

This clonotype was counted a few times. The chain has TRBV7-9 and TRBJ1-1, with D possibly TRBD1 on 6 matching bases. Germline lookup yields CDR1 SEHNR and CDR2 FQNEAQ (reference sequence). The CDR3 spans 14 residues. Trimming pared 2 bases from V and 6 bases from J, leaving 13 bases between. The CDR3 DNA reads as TGTGCCAGCAGCTTACTCACCACAGGGCCTGAAGCTTTCTTT. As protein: CASSLLTTGPEAFF.

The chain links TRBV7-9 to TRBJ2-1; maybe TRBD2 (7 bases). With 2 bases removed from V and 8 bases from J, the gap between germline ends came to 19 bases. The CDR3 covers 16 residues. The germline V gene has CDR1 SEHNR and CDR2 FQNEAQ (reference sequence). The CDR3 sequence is CASSLLGGGVSDEQFF. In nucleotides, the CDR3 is TGTGCCAGCAGCTTATTGGGGGGGGGCGTATCGGATGAGCAGTTCTTC.

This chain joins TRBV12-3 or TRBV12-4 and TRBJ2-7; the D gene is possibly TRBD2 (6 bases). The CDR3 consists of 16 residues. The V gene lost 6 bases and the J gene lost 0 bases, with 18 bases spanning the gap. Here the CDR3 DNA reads TGTGCCAGCAGACCCCCAGCGGGTGCGAGCTCCTACGAGCAGTACTTC. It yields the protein CASRPPAGASSYEQYF.

CDR3 loop: CASSLRITDTQYF. DNA of the CDR3: TGTGCCAGCAGCCTCAGAATCACAGATACGCAGTATTTT. This chain connects TRBV9 to TRBJ2-3; D gene ambiguous. The CDR3 loop spans 13 amino acids. Between the trimmed V and J ends, which lost 4 bases and 2 bases, there was a span of 8 bases. The V gene's germline CDR1 is SGDLS and CDR2 YYNGEE.

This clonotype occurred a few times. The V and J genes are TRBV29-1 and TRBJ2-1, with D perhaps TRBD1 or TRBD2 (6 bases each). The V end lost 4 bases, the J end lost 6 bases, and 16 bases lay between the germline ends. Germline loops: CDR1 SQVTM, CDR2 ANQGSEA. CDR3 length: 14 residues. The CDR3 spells CSVVGRGGFNEQFF. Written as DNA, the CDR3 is TGCAGCGTTGTTGGCAGGGGAGGTTTCAATGAGCAGTTCTTC.

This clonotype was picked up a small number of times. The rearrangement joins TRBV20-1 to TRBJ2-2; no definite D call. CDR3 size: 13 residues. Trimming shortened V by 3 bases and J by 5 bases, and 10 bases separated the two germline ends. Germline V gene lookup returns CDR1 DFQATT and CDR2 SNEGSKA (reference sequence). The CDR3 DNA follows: TGCAGTGCTAGTTTACAGAATACCGGGGAGCTGTTTTTT. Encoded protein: CSASLQNTGELFF.

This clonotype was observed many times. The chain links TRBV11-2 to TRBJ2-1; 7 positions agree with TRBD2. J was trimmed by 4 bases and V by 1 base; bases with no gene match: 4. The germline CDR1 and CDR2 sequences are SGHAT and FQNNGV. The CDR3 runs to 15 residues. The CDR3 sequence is CASSLGLAEYNEQFF. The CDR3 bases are TGTGCCAGCAGCTTAGGGCTAGCGGAATACAATGAGCAGTTCTTC.

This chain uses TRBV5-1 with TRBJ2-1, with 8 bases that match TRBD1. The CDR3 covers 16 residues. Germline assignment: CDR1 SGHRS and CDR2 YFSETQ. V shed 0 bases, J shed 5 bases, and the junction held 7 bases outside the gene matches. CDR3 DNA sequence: TGCGCCAGCAGCTTGGGGGAACGGACAGGGAACAATGAGCAGTTCTTC. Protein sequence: CASSLGERTGNNEQFF. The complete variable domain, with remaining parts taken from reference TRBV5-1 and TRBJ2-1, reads KAGVTQTPRYLIKTRGQQVTLSCSPISGHRSVSWYQQTPGQGLQFLFEYFSETQRNKGNFPGRFSGRQFSNSRSEMNVSTLELGDSALYLCASSLGERTGNNEQFFGPGTRLTVL.

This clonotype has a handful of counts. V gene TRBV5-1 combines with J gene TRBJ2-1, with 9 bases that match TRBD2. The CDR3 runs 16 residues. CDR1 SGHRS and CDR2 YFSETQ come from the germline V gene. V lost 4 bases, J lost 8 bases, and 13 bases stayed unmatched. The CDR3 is CASSPSSRGGVYEQFF. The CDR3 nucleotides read TGCGCCAGCAGCCCCTCTTCGCGGGGGGGTGTTTATGAGCAGTTCTTC.

CDR3 region: CASSQVGGSLASGYTF. As DNA, the CDR3 is TGTGCCAGCAGCCAAGTGGGTGGGTCTCTCGCCTCTGGCTACACCTTC. V usage is TRBV3-1 and J usage is TRBJ1-2; D gene ambiguous. The V gene lost 1 base and the J gene lost 7 bases, with 19 bases spanning the gap. The CDR3 is made up of 16 amino acids. From germline, CDR1 is LGHDT and CDR2 YNNKEL (reference sequence).